This is a list of T cell receptor beta chains from one sample in a study of cytomegalovirus exposure and HLA in healthy donors. Method: immunoSEQ multiplex PCR; TCRdb's copy keeps in-frame clones and lacks some. The table has 150,000 to 200,000 clones, about 80% seen once; the top ten hold 2.1%. Specimen: PBMCs. These TCRs come from a woman aged 18-29 years in good health and CMV-seropositive. CDR3s include the opening cysteine and the closing phenylalanine or tryptophan. The D gene is left open where the match is weak. A row's size may be missing; if present it is once, few, many or a size class.

d_call	j_call	clone_size	v_call	cdr3_length	cdr3_aa	cdr3_nt
NA	TRBJ2-5	NA	TRBV6-5	11	CASQGGETQYF	TGTGCCAGCCAGGGGGGAGAGACCCAGTACTTC
TRBD2	TRBJ2-7	NA	TRBV6-1	15	CASSAASGGMYEQYF	TGTGCCAGCAGTGCCGCTAGCGGGGGGATGTACGAGCAGTACTTC
TRBD1	TRBJ1-5	NA	TRBV10-1	15	CAIKGGTGGSQPQHF	TGCGCCATCAAAGGCGGGACAGGGGGTTCTCAGCCCCAGCATTTT
TRBD1	TRBJ2-5	once	TRBV5-4	12	CASSDRAETQYF	TGTGCCAGCTCCGACAGGGCAGAGACCCAGTACTTC
TRBD1	TRBJ1-6	NA	TRBV7-9	15	CASSLEWTGTSPLHF	TGTGCCAGCAGCTTAGAGTGGACAGGGACCTCACCCCTCCACTTT
NA	TRBJ2-3	NA	TRBV9	15	CASSVSGMSTDTQYF	TGTGCCAGCAGCGTTAGTGGTATGTCTACAGATACGCAGTATTTT
TRBD1	TRBJ2-4	once	TRBV7-9	14	CASSPRQGADIQYF	TGTGCCAGCAGTCCTCGACAGGGGGCGGACATTCAGTACTTC
NA	TRBJ1-3	NA	TRBV30	15	CAWSENRYSGNTIYF	TGTGCCTGGAGTGAGAACCGGTACTCTGGAAACACCATATATTTT
TRBD1	TRBJ1-2	NA	TRBV28	12	CASSGDSYGYTF	TGTGCCAGCAGCGGGGACAGCTATGGCTACACCTTC
NA	TRBJ2-1	NA	TRBV19	14	CASSIGASYNEQFF	TGTGCCAGTAGTATAGGGGCTTCTTACAATGAGCAGTTCTTC
NA	TRBJ1-6	NA	TRBV18	13	CASSPQSDSPLHF	TGTGCCAGCTCACCGCAATCGGATTCACCCCTCCACTTT
TRBD2	TRBJ2-1	NA	TRBV6-5	14	CASSFGGGDGEQFF	TGTGCCAGCAGTTTTGGCGGGGGGGACGGTGAGCAGTTCTTC
TRBD2	TRBJ2-1	NA	TRBV30	13	CAMSGGAEGEQFF	TGTGCTATGAGCGGGGGGGCCGAAGGTGAGCAGTTCTTC
NA	TRBJ1-5	NA	TRBV2	14	CASSFEGYNQPQHF	TGTGCCAGCAGTTTTGAGGGCTACAATCAGCCCCAGCATTTT
TRBD1	TRBJ1-6	NA	TRBV11-3	13	CATQGARNSPLHF	TGTGCCACACAGGGGGCAAGGAATTCACCCCTCCACTTT
TRBD1	TRBJ1-6	NA	TRBV7-3	13	CASSLDRSSPLHF	TGTGCCAGCAGCTTGGACAGGAGTTCACCCCTCCACTTT
TRBD1	TRBJ2-5	NA	TRBV5-1	14	CASTNRGRGETQYF	TGCGCCAGCACCAACAGGGGACGAGGAGAGACCCAGTACTTC
TRBD1	TRBJ1-2	NA	TRBV27	13	CASKSTGNYGYTF	TGTGCCAGCAAATCGACAGGGAACTATGGCTACACCTTC
NA	TRBJ1-1	NA	TRBV6-1	14	CASSPAEGNTEAFF	TGTGCCAGCAGTCCCGCGGAGGGAAACACTGAAGCTTTCTTT
NA	TRBJ1-2	once	TRBV9	14	CASSPQGPIYGYTF	TGTGCCAGCAGCCCGCAGGGCCCGATCTATGGCTACACCTTC
TRBD1	TRBJ1-6	NA	TRBV6-5	14	CASSRQGIGSPLHF	TGTGCCAGCAGTCGACAGGGAATCGGGTCACCCCTCCACTTT
TRBD2	TRBJ2-5	NA	TRBV7-2	15	CASQTSGGARETQYF	TGTGCCAGTCAAACTAGCGGGGGGGCCCGTGAGACCCAGTACTTC
NA	TRBJ1-3	NA	TRBV5-8	13	CASSFAGGNTIYF	TGTGCCAGCAGCTTCGCGGGTGGAAACACCATATATTTT
TRBD1	TRBJ1-4	NA	TRBV7-6	16	CASSPPGQGQGEKLFF	TGTGCCAGCAGCCCACCCGGACAGGGGCAAGGCGAAAAACTGTTTTTT
NA	TRBJ2-3	NA	TRBV7-6	15	CASSLRGIHTDTQYF	TGTGCCAGCAGCTTACGGGGTATACACACAGATACGCAGTATTTT
NA	TRBJ1-1	NA	TRBV2	13	CASSFTDNTEAFF	TGTGCCAGCAGCTTTACAGATAACACTGAAGCTTTCTTT
TRBD2	TRBJ2-1	NA	TRBV11-2	12	CASSPRGDEQFF	TGTGCCAGCAGCCCACGGGGGGATGAGCAGTTCTTC
NA	TRBJ2-3	NA	TRBV7-2	13	CASSFRGSDTQYF	TGTGCCAGCAGCTTTAGAGGTTCAGATACGCAGTATTTT
NA	TRBJ1-6	NA	TRBV5-1	19	CASSFVPLTQGAMDSPLHF	TGCGCCAGCAGCTTCGTCCCCCTTACACAGGGTGCAATGGATTCACCCCTCCACTTT
NA	TRBJ2-7	NA	TRBV6-1	15	CASSEGSLFDYEQYF	TGTGCCAGCAGTGAAGGGAGTTTGTTCGACTACGAGCAGTACTTC
TRBD1	TRBJ1-5	NA	TRBV28	15	CASSDSDRGRGPQHF	TGTGCCAGCAGTGATAGTGACAGGGGGCGGGGGCCCCAGCATTTT
TRBD2	TRBJ2-3	few	TRBV6-4	15	CASSEGSGGTDTQYF	TGTGCCAGCAGTGAGGGTAGCGGGGGAACAGATACGCAGTATTTT
TRBD2	TRBJ2-3	NA	TRBV19	17	CASSLKRLAPSTNTQYF	TGTGCCAGTAGTCTAAAGAGACTAGCGCCTAGCACAAATACGCAGTATTTT
NA	TRBJ2-2	NA	TRBV7-9	16	CASSPEGRANTGELFF	TGTGCCAGCAGCCCGGAGGGACGGGCGAACACCGGGGAGCTGTTTTTT
NA	TRBJ1-4	NA	TRBV7-9	14	CASSYRATNEKLFF	TGTGCCAGCAGCTACAGAGCAACTAATGAAAAACTGTTTTTT
NA	TRBJ2-5	NA	TRBV7-9	13	CASSNRERETQYF	TGTGCCAGCAGCAACAGGGAGAGGGAGACCCAGTACTTC
NA	TRBJ2-3	once	TRBV2	16	CASSDRNVVVLLTQYF	TGTGCCAGCAGTGATCGAAACGTAGTAGTTCTCCTCACGCAGTATTTT
NA	TRBJ2-3	NA	TRBV7-3	13	CASSSPPVYTQYF	TGTGCCAGCAGCTCCCCTCCGGTTTATACGCAGTATTTT
NA	TRBJ2-7	NA	TRBV29-1	12	CSFMGSSYEQYF	TGCAGCTTCATGGGGAGCTCCTACGAGCAGTACTTC
TRBD1	TRBJ1-1	NA	TRBV19	14	CASSNDQGVAEAFF	TGTGCCAGTAGTAACGACCAGGGGGTCGCTGAAGCTTTCTTT
NA	TRBJ2-2	NA	TRBV6-5	13	CASSYSRSGELFF	TGTGCCAGCAGTTACTCGAGGAGCGGGGAGCTGTTTTTT
NA	TRBJ2-2	NA	TRBV7-9	15	CASSLAEVWSGELFF	TGTGCCAGCAGCTTAGCGGAGGTTTGGTCCGGGGAGCTGTTTTTT
NA	TRBJ2-7	few	TRBV7-9	13	CATDTGGGYEQYF	TGTGCCACCGACACTGGAGGTGGATACGAGCAGTACTTC
NA	TRBJ2-7	NA	TRBV11-3	13	CASSERTDYEQYF	TGTGCCAGCAGCGAGAGGACAGACTACGAGCAGTACTTC
TRBD2	TRBJ2-1	few	TRBV6-4	14	CASRTSGGADEQFF	TGTGCCAGCAGGACTAGCGGGGGGGCGGATGAGCAGTTCTTC
NA	TRBJ1-1	NA	TRBV7-9	13	CASSFAGNTEAFF	TGTGCCAGCAGCTTTGCGGGGAACACTGAAGCTTTCTTT
TRBD2	TRBJ2-3	NA	TRBV11-2	19	CASSLSGGVWRGNVDTQYF	TGTGCCAGCAGCTTATCCGGGGGGGTGTGGCGGGGGAATGTAGATACGCAGTATTTT
TRBD2	TRBJ2-1	NA	TRBV6-5	14	CASSVAGAYNEQFF	TGTGCCAGCAGTGTAGCGGGGGCCTACAATGAGCAGTTCTTC
TRBD1	TRBJ1-5	NA	TRBV10-3	15	CAISETGASNQPQHF	TGTGCCATCAGTGAGACAGGGGCTAGCAATCAGCCCCAGCATTTT
TRBD1	TRBJ1-5	NA	TRBV15	14	CATSRGQPEQPQHF	TGTGCCACCAGCAGGGGACAGCCGGAGCAGCCCCAGCATTTT
NA	TRBJ2-3	NA	TRBV2	12	CASGGHTDTQYF	TGTGCCAGCGGCGGCCACACAGATACGCAGTATTTT
NA	TRBJ2-2	NA	TRBV9	14	CASSAGGPGGELFF	TGTGCCAGCAGCGCCGGGGGGCCCGGCGGGGAGCTGTTTTTT
TRBD1	TRBJ1-2	NA	TRBV6-5	14	CAVQGTGGHYGYTF	TGTGCGGTTCAGGGGACAGGGGGCCACTATGGCTACACCTTC
TRBD2	TRBJ2-3	few	TRBV7-9	16	CASSPGLVTSTDTQYF	TGTGCCAGCAGCCCGGGACTAGTCACCAGCACAGATACGCAGTATTTT
NA	TRBJ2-5	NA	TRBV7-6	14	CASSKDGGQETQYF	TGTGCCAGCAGCAAGGACGGGGGTCAAGAGACCCAGTACTTC
TRBD2	TRBJ2-7	NA	TRBV6-4	15	CASSETAGDVYEQYF	TGTGCCAGCAGTGAAACAGCGGGGGATGTCTACGAGCAGTACTTC
NA	TRBJ1-1	few	TRBV5-4	15	CASSLDGKGNTEAFF	TGTGCCAGCAGCTTGGACGGGAAAGGGAACACTGAAGCTTTCTTT
NA	TRBJ1-2	NA	TRBV14	12	CASSPSNYGYTF	TGTGCCAGCAGCCCCTCTAACTATGGCTACACCTTC